The 32 T cell receptor beta chains below were found in one sample sequenced in a study of cytomegalovirus exposure and HLA in healthy donors. The table came from immunoSEQ multiplex PCR; TCRdb's copy has only in-frame clones and leaves some out. The sample lists roughly 280,000 clones, roughly 85% occurring once. The sample consisted of PBMCs. Receptors were obtained from a woman younger than 30 in good health and CMV-seronegative.

The chain uses TRBV6-5 and TRBJ1-4, with 9 bases matching TRBD1. This CDR3 spans 15 amino acids. With V trimmed by 4 bases and J by 8 bases, 8 bases remained unmatched. Germline V CDR1 and CDR2: MNHEY, SVGAGI. As DNA, the CDR3 is TGTGCCAGCAGTTCAGACAGGGGGGGGTACGAAAAACTGTTTTTT. Translating gives CASSSDRGGYEKLFF.

V is TRBV2 and J is TRBJ2-1; TRBD1 matches at 10 bases. Germline loops: CDR1 SNHLY, CDR2 FYNNEI. CDR3 length equals 14 residues. The ends lost 4 bases at V and 4 bases at J; junction bases unmatched: 1. The CDR3 region has the DNA TGTGCCAGCAGTGGGGGACAGGGGTACAATGAGCAGTTCTTC. Its protein is CASSGGQGYNEQFF.

There are a few counts of this clone. The chain employs TRBV28 and TRBJ1-2; 7 bases are shared with TRBD1. The V gene end was trimmed by 5 bases and the J gene end by 8 bases; junction bases not matched to a gene: 11. The CDR3 sequence is 14 residues long. Germline V CDR1 and CDR2: MDHEN, SYDVKM. In DNA form, the CDR3 reads TGTGCCAGCAGTATCGGGACAGCTTCATGGGGCTACACCTTC. Translation: CASSIGTASWGYTF.

The V call is TRBV9, the J call TRBJ1-2, with 7 bases that match TRBD1. Germline V CDR1 and CDR2: SGDLS, YYNGEE. The CDR3 has 16 residues. The junction had 13 bases not matched to a gene; V was cut back by 4 bases and J by 4 bases. The CDR3 spells CASSPRGDRAVYGYTF. In DNA form, the CDR3 reads TGTGCCAGCAGCCCTAGGGGCGACAGGGCGGTCTATGGCTACACCTTC.

The chain uses TRBV9 and TRBJ2-5; possibly TRBD2 for D (5 bases). This CDR3 comprises 13 residues. Germline loops: CDR1 SGDLS, CDR2 YYNGEE. V was cut by 0 bases and J by 4 bases, with 7 bases left in between. The CDR3 bases are TGTGCCAGCAGCGTAGGGGGAGCAGAGACCCAGTACTTC. Translation gives CASSVGGAETQYF.

The rearrangement joins TRBV13 to TRBJ2-7; no definite D call. Germline V gene sequence: CDR1 PRHDT, CDR2 FYEKMQ (reference sequence). The V gene lost 1 base and the J gene lost 7 bases, with 8 bases spanning the gap. This CDR3 is 12 amino acids long. The CDR3 coding sequence is TGTGCCAGCAGCTTAGAGCAGGAAGAGCAGTACTTC. It yields the protein CASSLEQEEQYF.

The genes are TRBV6-1 and TRBJ2-7, with unresolved D. V gave up 2 bases and J gave up 2 bases, with 10 bases separating them. CDR1 and CDR2 from the germline V gene are MNHNS and SASEGT. This CDR3 comprises 14 residues. CDR3 protein: CASSESIIPYEQYF. The CDR3 nucleotides are TGTGCCAGCAGTGAATCCATCATCCCCTACGAGCAGTACTTC.

This clone has a single count. This sequence joins TRBV7-9 and TRBJ2-5; D unresolved. The CDR3 covers 11 residues. With 2 bases removed from V and 5 bases from J, the gap between germline ends came to 3 bases. The V gene's germline CDR1 is SEHNR and CDR2 FQNEAQ (reference sequence). The CDR3 DNA sequence: TGTGCCAGCAGCTTATATGAGACCCAGTACTTC. This encodes CASSLYETQYF.

This chain links TRBV29-1 with TRBJ1-1, with D perhaps TRBD1 (6 bases). Germline V lookup: CDR1 SQVTM, CDR2 ANQGSEA. The V and J ends lost 3 bases and 4 bases respectively, with 15 bases between them. The CDR3 totals 14 residues. Written as DNA, the CDR3 is TGCAGCGTTGAGAGGAGCCCCAGGGGCACTGAAGCTTTCTTT. It yields the protein CSVERSPRGTEAFF.

This chain uses TRBV9 with TRBJ2-7, with 9 bases that match TRBD2. With V trimmed by 0 bases and J by 2 bases, 3 bases remained unmatched. Germline values: CDR1 SGDLS, CDR2 YYNGEE. The CDR3 is 15 residues long. CDR3 protein: CASSVVASGTYEQYF. The CDR3 DNA follows: TGTGCCAGCAGCGTAGTCGCTAGCGGGACCTACGAGCAGTACTTC.

J is TRBJ1-4 and V is TRBV15, with D unclear. V was trimmed by 0 bases and J by 7 bases, leaving 9 bases between them. The CDR3 contains 14 residues. The germline CDR1 and CDR2 sequences are LNHNV and YYDKDF (reference sequence). The CDR3 DNA is TGTGCCACCAGCAGAGAGCGACAAGGTGAAAAACTGTTTTTT. It encodes CATSRERQGEKLFF.

This chain uses TRBV5-1 with TRBJ1-5, with 9 positions matching TRBD1. Germline CDR1 and CDR2: SGHRS and YFSETQ. The length of the CDR3 is 15 residues. V lost 3 bases to trimming and J lost 2 bases; unmatched junction nucleotides: 3. The CDR3 region has the DNA TGCGCCAGCAGCTGGGGACAGGGAGGCAATCAGCCCCAGCATTTT. It is translated as CASSWGQGGNQPQHF.

V gene TRBV5-6 combines with J gene TRBJ1-2; D remains ambiguous. This CDR3 spans 14 amino acids. V was clipped by 2 bases and J by 5 bases, with 13 bases between them. The germline V gene has CDR1 SGHDT and CDR2 YYEEEE. The CDR3 spells CASSFMAPEYGYTF. The CDR3 nucleotides read TGTGCCAGCAGCTTTATGGCTCCAGAATATGGCTACACCTTC.

The chain recombines TRBV28 with TRBJ1-1; a weak D match, TRBD1 (5 bases). Trimming left V 1 base short and J 1 base short, with 22 bases between. Germline CDR1 is MDHEN and CDR2 is SYDVKM. The CDR3 has 19 amino acids. CDR3: CASSLSMGGTISTNTEAFF. CDR3 DNA: TGTGCCAGCAGTTTATCCATGGGGGGGACGATTTCAACGAACACTGAAGCTTTCTTT. Using reference TRBV28 and TRBJ1-1 for the parts outside the CDR3, the full variable domain is DVKVTQSSRYLVKRTGEKVFLECVQDMDHENMFWYRQDPGLGLRLIYFSYDVKMKEKGDIPEGYSVSREKKERFSLILESASTNQTSMYLCASSLSMGGTISTNTEAFFGQGTRLTVV.

The chain couples TRBV7-2 to TRBJ2-2, with D possibly matching TRBD2 (7 bases). Germline CDR1 and CDR2: SGHTA and FQGNSA. Trimming removed 4 bases from V and 9 bases from J, with 12 bases in between. The CDR3 is 13 amino acids. The chain's CDR3 is CASSSEGGRELFF. DNA for the CDR3: TGTGCCAGCAGCTCAGAGGGGGGGCGGGAGCTGTTTTTT.

The V call is TRBV30, the J call TRBJ2-3, with 8 nucleotides matching TRBD2. Per germline, CDR1 GTSNPN and CDR2 SVGIG (reference sequence). The V and J ends lost 2 bases and 0 bases, in that order; junction bases with no gene match: 4. CDR3 length equals 15 residues. CDR3 bases: TGTGCCTGGAGTCGGCAGCGGGGGAGCACAGATACGCAGTATTTT. Amino acid sequence: CAWSRQRGSTDTQYF. Full variable domain (outside the CDR3, taken from reference TRBV30 and TRBJ2-3): SQTIHQWPATLVQPVGSPLSLECTVEGTSNPNLYWYRQAAGRGLQLLFYSVGIGQISSEVPQNLSASRPQDRQFILSSKKLLLSDSGFYLCAWSRQRGSTDTQYFGPGTRLTVL.

This clone was found once. This chain uses TRBV5-1 with TRBJ2-7; 7 bases line up with TRBD2. Germline CDR1 is SGHRS and CDR2 is YFSETQ. CDR3 length equals 15 residues. V dropped 0 bases and J dropped 3; count of bases not matched to a gene: 6. The CDR3: CASSLVPSGYYEQYF. The CDR3 region has the DNA TGCGCCAGCAGCTTGGTTCCTAGCGGTTACTACGAGCAGTACTTC.

The chain couples TRBV29-1 to TRBJ2-2; 8 bases align to TRBD1. J gave up 1 base and V 6 bases, and 10 bases lay outside the gene matches. Per germline, CDR1 SQVTM and CDR2 ANQGSEA. CDR3 length: 16 residues. CDR3 DNA: TGCAGCGTGCACCAGGGGGCAGTTTTGAACACCGGGGAGCTGTTTTTT. Protein sequence: CSVHQGAVLNTGELFF.

The V call is TRBV7-9, the J call TRBJ2-1, with a tentative D call TRBD2 (6 bases). The CDR3 consists of 13 residues. V lost 7 bases to trimming and J lost 4 bases, with 11 bases between them. Germline assignment: CDR1 SEHNR and CDR2 FQNEAQ (reference sequence). CDR3 in amino acids: CASMAGRYNEQFF. The CDR3 DNA reads TGTGCCAGCATGGCGGGGCGGTACAATGAGCAGTTCTTC. The variable domain in full, with the rest retrieved from reference TRBV7-9 and TRBJ2-1, is DTGVSQNPRHKITKRGQNVTFRCDPISEHNRLYWYRQTLGQGPEFLTYFQNEAQLEKSRLLSDRFSAERPKGSFSTLEIQRTEQGDSAMYLCASMAGRYNEQFFGPGTRLTVL.

This chain links TRBV9 with TRBJ1-4; D is uncertain. The CDR3 has 15 residues. Trimming shortened V by 0 bases and J by 4 bases, and 10 bases separated the two germline ends. Germline lookup yields CDR1 SGDLS and CDR2 YYNGEE. The CDR3 loop is CASSVGTAVNEKLFF. The DNA for the CDR3 is TGTGCCAGCAGCGTAGGGACTGCCGTTAATGAAAAACTGTTTTTT.

This sequence joins TRBV6-5 and TRBJ2-3; a possible D gene is TRBD1 (6 bases). CDR3 size: 16 residues. The germline V gene encodes CDR1 MNHEY and CDR2 SVGAGI. Trimming took off 0 bases at V and 2 bases at J, with 12 bases between the two ends. The CDR3 DNA sequence: TGTGCCAGCAGTTACTCTGACAGGCCGCTCACAGATACGCAGTATTTT. It is translated as CASSYSDRPLTDTQYF.

The V and J genes are TRBV2 and TRBJ1-6, with D tentatively TRBD1 (5 bases). The CDR3 runs to 18 residues. Per the germline V gene, CDR1 is SNHLY and CDR2 is FYNNEI. Trimming took off 2 bases at V and 7 bases at J, with 21 bases between the two ends. DNA for the CDR3: TGTGCCAGCAGTGAATCCGGGACTACTTCGGGAGGGAATTCACCCCTCCACTTT. Residues: CASSESGTTSGGNSPLHF.

This clone was seen only once. The conserved closing phenylalanine or tryptophan is absent in this CDR3, likely reflecting a read error. The limits of the CDR3 on the DNA are not certain, so only TCRdb's listed CDR3 is given. The chain recombines TRBV30 with TRBJ1-1; the table's TRBD1 call for D was not verified on the DNA. From germline, CDR1 is GTSNPN and CDR2 SVGIG (reference sequence). Inclusive of both ends, the CDR3 amounts to 11 amino acids. This CDR3 is CAWSVGGGANI.

The chain combines TRBV13 with TRBJ1-1, with TRBD1 as a possible D gene (5 bases). The V gene lost 5 bases and the J gene lost 6 bases, with 10 bases spanning the gap. This CDR3 is 12 amino acids long. CDR1 is PRHDT and CDR2 is FYEKMQ in the germline V gene (reference sequence). In DNA form, the CDR3 reads TGTGCCAGCAGCGACAGCATAGCTGAAGCTTTCTTT. It codes for CASSDSIAEAFF.

The gene calls are TRBV27 and TRBJ2-2; 7 positions match TRBD1. The CDR3 length is 16 residues. Unmatched junction bases numbered 10, after V lost 5 bases and J lost 4 bases. The germline V gene encodes CDR1 MNHEY and CDR2 SMNVEV (reference sequence). The DNA for the CDR3 is TGTGCCAGCAGTCCTATAGGGGGACAGATCACCGGGGAGCTGTTTTTT. Amino acid sequence: CASSPIGGQITGELFF.

This clone was picked up one time. The V gene is TRBV18, the J gene TRBJ1-4, with D maybe TRBD1 (5 bases). CDR1 and CDR2 from the germline V gene are KGHSH and LQKENI. The CDR3 runs 14 residues. With 3 bases removed from V and 10 bases from J, the gap between germline ends came to 15 bases. The CDR3: CASSPQDKGRKLFF. DNA for the CDR3: TGTGCCAGCTCACCGCAGGACAAGGGCAGAAAACTGTTTTTT.

The chain uses TRBV28 and TRBJ1-1; no clear D gene. The CDR3 loop spans 13 amino acids. CDR1 and CDR2 (germline): MDHEN, SYDVKM. The germline V and J ends were trimmed by 6 bases and 4 bases, with 12 bases remaining between them. Written as DNA, the CDR3 is TGTGCCAGCAGCCGTAGGAGATCCACTGAAGCTTTCTTT. It codes for CASSRRRSTEAFF.

This clone turned up a few times. The rearrangement uses TRBV30 and TRBJ1-6; 8 bases map to TRBD1. The CDR3 extends over 15 amino acids. Trimming removed 0 bases from V and 7 bases from J; junction bases left unmatched: 5. CDR1 is GTSNPN, CDR2 SVGIG, per germline (reference sequence). The CDR3 DNA sequence: TGTGCCTGGAGTGTACAAAGGACAGGGAATTCACCCCTCCACTTT. Its translation: CAWSVQRTGNSPLHF.

The chain couples TRBV7-2 to TRBJ2-2; 8 bases match TRBD2. With V trimmed by 0 bases and J by 6 bases, 6 bases remained unmatched. Germline assignment: CDR1 SGHTA and CDR2 FQGNSA. The length of the CDR3 is 16 residues. The CDR3 DNA reads TGTGCCAGCAGCTTAGCGCGGCTAGCGGGCGCCGGGGAGCTGTTTTTT. Encoded protein: CASSLARLAGAGELFF.

The chain has TRBV30 and TRBJ2-1; 8 bases are shared with TRBD2. V shed 0 bases and J 10 bases; nucleotides not matched to a gene: 11. Germline loops: CDR1 GTSNPN, CDR2 SVGIG (reference sequence). CDR3 length: 15 residues. CDR3: CAWSVVTSGGGEQFF. The CDR3, as DNA: TGTGCCTGGAGTGTAGTTACTAGCGGAGGGGGGGAGCAGTTCTTC. Full variable domain (outside the CDR3, taken from reference TRBV30 and TRBJ2-1): SQTIHQWPATLVQPVGSPLSLECTVEGTSNPNLYWYRQAAGRGLQLLFYSVGIGQISSEVPQNLSASRPQDRQFILSSKKLLLSDSGFYLCAWSVVTSGGGEQFFGPGTRLTVL.

This clone was counted a few times. CDR3 sequence reads: CASSLAQGTGKANTEAFF. In nucleotides, the CDR3 is TGTGCCAGCAGCTTAGCGCAGGGGACAGGGAAGGCGAACACTGAAGCTTTCTTT. The chain carries TRBV7-9 and TRBJ1-1; 9 nucleotides agree with TRBD1. Germline lookup yields CDR1 SEHNR and CDR2 FQNEAQ (reference sequence). The CDR3 is 18 amino acids. Germline trimming cut 0 bases from V and 1 base from J; bases unmatched to any gene: 9.

V is TRBV15 and J is TRBJ2-7; no clear D. V was pared by 0 bases and J by 6 bases, with 9 bases between. This CDR3 is 13 amino acids long. The germline CDR1 and CDR2 sequences are LNHNV and YYDKDF (reference sequence). The CDR3 spells CATSRDPQREQYF. The CDR3 DNA sequence: TGTGCCACCAGCAGAGATCCGCAGCGCGAGCAGTACTTC.